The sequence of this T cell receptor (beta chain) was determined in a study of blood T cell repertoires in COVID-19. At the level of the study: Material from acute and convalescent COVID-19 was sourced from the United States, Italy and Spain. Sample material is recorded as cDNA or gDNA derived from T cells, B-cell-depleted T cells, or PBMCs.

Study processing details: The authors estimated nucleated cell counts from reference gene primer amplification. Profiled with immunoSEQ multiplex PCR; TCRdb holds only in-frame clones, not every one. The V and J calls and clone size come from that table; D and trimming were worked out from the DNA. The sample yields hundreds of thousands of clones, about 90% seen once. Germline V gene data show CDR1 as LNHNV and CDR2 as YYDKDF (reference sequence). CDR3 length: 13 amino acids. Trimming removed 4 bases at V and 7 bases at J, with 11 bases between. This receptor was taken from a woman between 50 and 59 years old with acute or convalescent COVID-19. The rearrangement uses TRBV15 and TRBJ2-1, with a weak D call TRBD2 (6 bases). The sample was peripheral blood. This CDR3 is CATSTRRGNEQFF. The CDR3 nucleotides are TGTGCCACCAGCACAAGGCGGGGTAATGAGCAGTTCTTC.